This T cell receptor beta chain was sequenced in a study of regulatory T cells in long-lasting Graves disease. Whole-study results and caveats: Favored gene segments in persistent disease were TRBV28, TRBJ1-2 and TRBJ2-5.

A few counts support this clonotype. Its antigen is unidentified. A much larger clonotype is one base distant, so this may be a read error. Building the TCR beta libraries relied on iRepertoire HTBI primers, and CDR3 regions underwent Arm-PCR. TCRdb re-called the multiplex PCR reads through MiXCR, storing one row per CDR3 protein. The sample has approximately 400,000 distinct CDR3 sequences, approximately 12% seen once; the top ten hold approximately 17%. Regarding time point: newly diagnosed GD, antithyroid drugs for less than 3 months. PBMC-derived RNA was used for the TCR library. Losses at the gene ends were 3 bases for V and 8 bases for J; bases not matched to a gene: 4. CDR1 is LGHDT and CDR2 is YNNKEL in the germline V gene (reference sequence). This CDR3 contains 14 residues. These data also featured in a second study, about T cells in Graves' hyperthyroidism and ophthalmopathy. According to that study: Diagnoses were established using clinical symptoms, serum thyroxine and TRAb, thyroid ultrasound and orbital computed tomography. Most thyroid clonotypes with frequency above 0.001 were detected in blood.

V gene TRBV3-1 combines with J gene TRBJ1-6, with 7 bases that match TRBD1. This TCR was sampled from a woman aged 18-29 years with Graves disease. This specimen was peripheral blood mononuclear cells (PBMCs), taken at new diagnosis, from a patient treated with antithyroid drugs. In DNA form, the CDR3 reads TGTGCCAGCAGCCAGGGACAGAGAGATTCACCCCTCCACTTT. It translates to CASSQGQRDSPLHF. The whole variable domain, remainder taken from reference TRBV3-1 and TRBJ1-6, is DTAVSQTPKYLVTQMGNDKSIKCEQNLGHDTMYWYKQDSKKFLKIMFSYNNKELIINETVPNRFSPKSPDKAHLNLHINSLELGDSAVYFCASSQGQRDSPLHFGNGTRLTVT.